Listed below are T cell receptor beta chains from one sample, sequenced in a study of blood T cells in healthy people across ages. MiXCR, applied by TCRdb to the 5' RACE reads, yields one record per CDR3 protein. The sample has 500,000 to 550,000 distinct CDR3 sequences; 24% are singletons. These data also formed part of another study, on T cells of mothers and their children.

The specimen sequenced was blood. These receptors were obtained from a boy between 10 and 17 years old in good health. The CDR3 runs from the conserved cysteine through the conserved F or W. D genes are given only for firm matches. Clone size is stated in some rows and not others, as once, few, many or a class when expanded.

TRBV12-3/TRBV12-4	TRBD1	TRBJ1-1	few	TGTGCCAGCAGTTCCTCAGGGGGGAACACTGAAGCTTTCTTT	CASSSSGGNTEAFF
TRBV25-1	TRBD2	TRBJ2-1	.	TGTGCCAGCAGTGAATATAACGGGGGGAATGAGCAGTTCTTC	CASSEYNGGNEQFF
TRBV4-3	TRBD1	TRBJ1-4	few	TGCGCCAGCAGCCAACGGGACAGGGAGAATGAAAAACTGTTTTTT	CASSQRDRENEKLFF
TRBV20-1	TRBD2	TRBJ2-4	.	TGCAGTGCTACAAACCCGGGGAGCGGGAGAGCCTCAATTCAGTACTTC	CSATNPGSGRASIQYF
TRBV5-1	.	TRBJ1-2	.	TGCGCCAGCAGCATCGACGGGCCTAACTATGGCTACACCTTC	CASSIDGPNYGYTF
TRBV7-2	.	TRBJ2-3	few	TGTGCCAGCAGCCCAGGGGTCAGCTCAGGGGATACGCAGTATTTT	CASSPGVSSGDTQYF
TRBV4-3	TRBD2	TRBJ2-1	few	TGCGCCAGCAGCCAAGGCGGGGGTAGGGAGCAGTTCTTC	CASSQGGGREQFF
TRBV4-2	.	TRBJ2-7	.	TGTGCCAGCAGCCAAGAGTCGGCTAATACCTACGAGCAGTACTTC	CASSQESANTYEQYF
TRBV28	TRBD2	TRBJ2-7	.	TGTGCCAGCAGTTCCCTAGCGGGAGGTGGGGTGGGCGAGCAGTACTTC	CASSSLAGGGVGEQYF
TRBV20-1	.	TRBJ2-5	many	TGCAGTGCTAGTGGTGGACAAGAGACCCAGTACTTC	CSASGGQETQYF